Below, 18 T cell receptor beta chains from the same sample are listed, as sequenced in a study of molecular identifiers for immune sequencing clone quantification. TCRdb re-called the PCR reads through MiXCR, storing one row per CDR3 protein. The repertoire has about 640,000 distinct CDR3 sequences, about 20% of them found once; the top ten carry 0.85% to 0.9%. The sequenced sample consisted of naive CD8+ T cells from blood, with Jurkat cell RNA spiked in. Subset in this sample: FACS-sorted CD8+CD4-CCR7+CD45RA+ naive T cells. The receptors shown here come from a human donor in good health. Some libraries in this study had Jurkat cell RNA spiked in.

The V call is TRBV7-3, the J call TRBJ2-3; TRBD2 matches at 7 bases. Trimming removed 4 bases from V and 2 bases from J; junction bases left unmatched: 6. Germline loops: CDR1 SGHTA, CDR2 FQGTGA. The CDR3 is made up of 15 amino acids. The CDR3 sequence: CASSSLAAHTDTQYF. CDR3 DNA sequence: TGTGCCAGCAGCTCCCTAGCGGCCCACACAGATACGCAGTATTTT.

This clonotype showed up many times. The chain combines TRBV7-6 with TRBJ2-7; D is perhaps TRBD2 (6 bases). The CDR3 consists of 14 residues. The V gene lost 2 bases and the J gene lost 7 bases, with 15 bases spanning the gap. Germline CDR1 SGHVS, CDR2 FNYEAQ. CDR3 in amino acids: CASSLKVGGWEQYF. In nucleotides, the CDR3 is TGTGCCAGCAGCTTAAAGGTCGGGGGATGGGAGCAGTACTTC.

This clonotype was observed many times. The V call is TRBV9, the J call TRBJ2-7; D may be TRBD2 (5 bases). This CDR3 contains 14 residues. The V gene's germline CDR1 is SGDLS and CDR2 YYNGEE. The V and J ends lost 2 bases and 4 bases respectively, with 13 bases between them. The CDR3 spells CASSVGEDPYEQYF. CDR3 nucleotides: TGTGCCAGCAGCGTCGGGGAAGATCCGTACGAGCAGTACTTC.

The J gene is TRBJ2-3, the V gene TRBV7-4, with D uncertain. CDR3 length: 15 residues. CDR1 and CDR2 from the germline V gene are SGHVT and SQSDAQ. V lost 1 base to trimming and J lost 3 bases, with 11 bases between them. CDR3 coding DNA: TGTGCCAGCAGCTTAGGGCCGTCGCTGACAGATACGCAGTATTTT. Translation gives CASSLGPSLTDTQYF.

There are many counts of this clonotype. This chain connects TRBV20-1 to TRBJ2-4, with D tentatively TRBD2 (5 bases). This CDR3 region has 13 residues. Germline CDR1 reads DFQATT; CDR2 reads SNEGSKA (reference sequence). V dropped 6 bases and J dropped 1 base, with 10 bases sitting between them. The CDR3 protein is CSARPSAKNIQYF. As DNA, the CDR3 is TGCAGTGCACGGCCTAGCGCCAAAAACATTCAGTACTTC.

J is TRBJ2-1 and V is TRBV13; D is possibly TRBD1 (5 bases). V was pared by 3 bases and J by 7 bases, with 10 bases between. Germline CDR1 reads PRHDT; CDR2 reads FYEKMQ (reference sequence). The CDR3 contains 13 residues. The CDR3, as DNA: TGTGCCAGCAGCTTGGCAGGGCAGAATGAGCAGTTCTTC. Encoded protein: CASSLAGQNEQFF.

Here the CDR3 DNA reads TGTGCCAGTAGTATCGCGACAGCCTCCACCGGGGAGCTGTTTTTT. Its protein product is CASSIATASTGELFF. The rearrangement uses TRBV19 and TRBJ2-2, with D perhaps matching TRBD1 (5 bases). V was cut by 3 bases and J by 4 bases, with 12 bases left in between. This CDR3 has 15 amino acids. Germline loops: CDR1 LNHDA, CDR2 SQIVND (reference sequence).

Many counts were recorded for this clonotype. The chain links TRBV20-1 to TRBJ2-3; tentative D call: TRBD2 (5 bases). The CDR3 is 14 amino acids. Germline loops: CDR1 DFQATT, CDR2 SNEGSKA (reference sequence). Trimming shortened V by 1 base and J by 1 base, and 9 bases separated the two germline ends. DNA of the CDR3: TGCAGTGCTAGAGTATCGCGGGGCACAGATACGCAGTATTTT. This encodes CSARVSRGTDTQYF.

The chain has TRBV11-2 and TRBJ1-2; D not certain. Trimming took 2 bases from V and 5 from J, leaving 12 bases between them. The CDR3 consists of 14 residues. Germline CDR1 is SGHAT and CDR2 is FQNNGV. The CDR3 sequence is CASSLYKGGYGYTF. The CDR3 DNA is TGTGCCAGCAGCTTATACAAGGGCGGATATGGCTACACCTTC.

This clonotype was counted ten times or more. The V gene is TRBV27, the J gene TRBJ1-5; 8 bases map to TRBD1. The germline V gene has CDR1 MNHEY and CDR2 SMNVEV (reference sequence). Trimming at V came to 5 bases and at J to 4 bases, leaving 4 bases not matched to a gene. The CDR3 has 14 amino acids. In nucleotides, the CDR3 is TGTGCCAGCAGTGTTCGACAGGGGAATCAGCCCCAGCATTTT. Its protein is CASSVRQGNQPQHF.

This clonotype has a single count. Sequence at one end of the junction differs from germline and may be a read error. V is TRBV7-3 and J is TRBJ1-1, with D possibly TRBD1 on 5 matching bases. In germline, CDR1 is SGHTA, CDR2 FQGTGA. The CDR3 totals 14 residues. The CDR3 here is CASSSPKGHTEALF. For the CDR3, the DNA is TGTGCCAGCAGCAGTCCGAAGGGGCACACTGAAGCTCTCTTT. Drawing the rest from reference TRBV7-3 and TRBJ1-1, the complete variable domain is GAGVSQTPSNKVTEKGKYVELRCDPISGHTALYWYRQSLGQGPEFLIYFQGTGAADDSGLPNDRFFAVRPEGSVSTLKIQRTERGDSAVYLCASSSPKGHTEALFGQGTRLTVV.

This clonotype was seen ten or more times. This chain connects TRBV12-3 or TRBV12-4 to TRBJ2-7; 11 nucleotides line up with TRBD2. The CDR3 sequence is 15 residues long. V lost 4 bases to trimming and J lost 5 bases; unmatched junction nucleotides: 7. Here the CDR3 DNA reads TGTGCCAGCAGTTACTATAGCGGGGGGGCCGACGAGCAGTACTTC. Its translation: CASSYYSGGADEQYF.

V is TRBV20-1 and J is TRBJ2-1; TRBD1 aligns across 7 bases. After removal of 4 bases from V and 8 bases from J, the junction contained 8 bases not matched to a gene. Germline V gives CDR1 DFQATT, CDR2 SNEGSKA (reference sequence). CDR3 length: 13 amino acids. In DNA form, the CDR3 reads TGCAGTGCTAATCGGGACAGCACCCATGAGCAGTTCTTC. Translation gives CSANRDSTHEQFF.

This clonotype was recorded many times. The chain combines TRBV11-2 with TRBJ2-3; D is unclear. Germline assignment: CDR1 SGHAT and CDR2 FQNNGV. This CDR3 is 15 amino acids long. The V and J ends lost 3 bases and 0 bases respectively, with 10 bases between them. The CDR3 reads CASSFRSFSTDTQYF. CDR3 in DNA: TGTGCCAGCAGCTTTCGGAGTTTCAGCACAGATACGCAGTATTTT.

The sample holds many counts of this clonotype. This sequence joins TRBV6-5 and TRBJ2-5, with D hard to call. In germline, CDR1 is MNHEY, CDR2 SVGAGI. The V and J ends lost 7 bases and 4 bases respectively, with 13 bases between them. The CDR3 spans 13 residues. The CDR3 sequence is CASNSISSETQYF. CDR3 DNA: TGTGCCAGCAATAGTATCTCCTCAGAGACCCAGTACTTC.

About this clonotype itself: A much larger clone differs from this one at a single base, so this may be a read error. The chain employs TRBV7-9 and TRBJ2-7, with 7 nucleotides matching TRBD1. This CDR3 comprises 13 residues. The germline V gene encodes CDR1 SEHNR and CDR2 FQNEAQ (reference sequence). In nucleotides, the CDR3 is TGTGCCAGCTGCAGGGACAGCTCCCACGAGCAGTACTTC. Protein product: CASCRDSSHEQYF.

Notes on this clonotype: A much more abundant neighbour one base away suggests this may be a read error. The chain has TRBV27 and TRBJ1-1, with D possibly matching TRBD1 (5 bases). This CDR3 is built from 14 residues. Looked up from germline, CDR1 is MNHEY and CDR2 is SMNVEV (reference sequence). The CDR3 reads CASSLQGGRTAAFF. CDR3 coding DNA: TGTGCCAGCAGTTTACAGGGAGGACGTACTGCAGCTTTCTTT.

A single count supports this clonotype. The chain is built from TRBV27 and TRBJ2-5; D unresolved. The V gene lost 3 bases and the J gene lost 5 bases, with 13 bases spanning the gap. Germline V gene lookup returns CDR1 MNHEY and CDR2 SMNVEV (reference sequence). CDR3 length: 14 residues. DNA of the CDR3: TGTGCCAGCAGTTTTTCCTTTTCGGGTGAGACCCAGTACTTC. It codes for CASSFSFSGETQYF.